The 22 T cell receptor beta chains below come from one sample, sequenced in a study of blood T cell repertoires in COVID-19. Data came from immunoSEQ multiplex PCR; TCRdb stores just in-frame clones and leaves some out. This table holds 270,000 or so clones, roughly 91% found once. The source material was peripheral blood. The receptors were gathered from a woman aged 30 to 39 with COVID-19, enrolled during active disease.

This sequence joins TRBV4-1 and TRBJ2-7, with no clear D. Germline CDR1 and CDR2: MGHRA and YSYEKL. The CDR3 contains 16 residues. V shed 6 bases and J shed 0 bases, with 18 bases lying between them. CDR3 nucleotide sequence: TGCGCCAGCAGTCCCTCCGCCAGCGTGAGCTCCTACGAGCAGTACTTC. Translated, it gives CASSPSASVSSYEQYF.

This chain uses TRBV2 with TRBJ1-5; tentatively, D is TRBD1 (5 bases). Trimming cost V 2 bases and J 4 bases, with 12 bases left between them. Germline CDR1 reads SNHLY; CDR2 reads FYNNEI. The length of the CDR3 is 15 residues. CDR3 DNA: TGTGCCAGCAGTGAAATAAGGGCAGGGAATCAGCCCCAGCATTTT. Translated, it gives CASSEIRAGNQPQHF.

The rearrangement links TRBV7-6 to TRBJ2-1; 7 positions match TRBD1. J was trimmed by 4 bases and V by 4 bases; bases with no gene match: 10. CDR3 length: 16 amino acids. The V gene's germline CDR1 is SGHVS and CDR2 FNYEAQ. This chain's CDR3 is CASSYVDRVSYNEQFF. CDR3 in DNA: TGTGCCAGCAGCTATGTAGACAGGGTTTCGTACAATGAGCAGTTCTTC.

The chain employs TRBV6-5 and TRBJ1-1; D is perhaps TRBD1 (5 bases). This CDR3 is 14 amino acids long. In germline, CDR1 is MNHEY, CDR2 SVGAGI. V lost 5 bases, J lost 4 bases, and 14 bases lay in between. The CDR3 here is CASSPARGGTEAFF. The CDR3 coding sequence is TGTGCCAGCAGTCCGGCCCGGGGGGGCACTGAAGCTTTCTTT.

This CDR3 reads CASSESAGLDLNTQYF. CDR3 bases: TGCGCCAGCAGTGAGTCGGCGGGACTAGATCTAAATACGCAGTATTTT. The chain couples TRBV10-1 to TRBJ2-3; 8 bases line up with TRBD2. V trimming: 0 bases; J trimming: 7 bases; junction bases outside the gene matches: 9. From germline, CDR1 is WNHNN and CDR2 SYGVQD (reference sequence). This CDR3 is 16 amino acids long.

The chain has TRBV5-4 and TRBJ2-1; D unresolved. The V gene lost 4 bases and the J gene lost 1 base, with 9 bases spanning the gap. The V gene's germline CDR1 is SGHNT and CDR2 YYREEE (reference sequence). This CDR3 has 14 residues. The CDR3 sequence is CASSGTVSYNEQFF. CDR3 sequence (DNA): TGTGCCAGCAGCGGAACAGTGTCCTACAATGAGCAGTTCTTC.

V usage is TRBV2 and J usage is TRBJ2-1; a weak D match, TRBD1 (6 bases). Trimming shortened V by 5 bases and J by 0 bases, and 11 bases separated the two germline ends. CDR3 length equals 15 residues. CDR1 is SNHLY, CDR2 FYNNEI, per germline. The DNA for the CDR3 is TGTGCCAGCAGTTTAGACAGGAGCTCCTACAATGAGCAGTTCTTC. It specifies CASSLDRSSYNEQFF.

V usage is TRBV10-2 and J usage is TRBJ1-1; tentatively, D is TRBD1 (6 bases). Trimming took 4 bases from V and 7 from J, leaving 13 bases between them. The CDR3 totals 13 residues. Germline lookup yields CDR1 WSHSY and CDR2 SAAADI. Here the CDR3 DNA reads TGCGCCAGCAGTGGATGGGACACCCATGAAGCTTTCTTT. Encoded protein: CASSGWDTHEAFF.

The V and J genes are TRBV27 and TRBJ2-5; 8 bases map to TRBD2. Trimming took 5 bases from V and 1 from J; bases not matched to a gene: 6. The length of the CDR3 is 15 residues. Germline-derived CDR1 and CDR2 are MNHEY and SMNVEV (reference sequence). CDR3 amino acids: CASSPRLAPQETQYF. The CDR3 DNA follows: TGTGCCAGCAGTCCACGACTAGCGCCCCAAGAGACCCAGTACTTC.

The rearrangement links TRBV15 to TRBJ2-2; unclear D gene. The germline gives CDR1 LNHNV, CDR2 YYDKDF (reference sequence). The CDR3 has 13 amino acids. V gave up 3 bases and J gave up 3 bases, with 5 bases separating them. Here the CDR3 DNA reads TGTGCCACCAGCAGGGGCGACACCGGGGAGCTGTTTTTT. Translated, it gives CATSRGDTGELFF.

The V call is TRBV18, the J call TRBJ2-2; D is uncertain. Trimming left V 3 bases short and J 0 bases short, with 5 bases between. CDR1 is KGHSH, CDR2 LQKENI, per germline. The CDR3 totals 14 residues. CDR3 sequence: CASSPTTNTGELFF. The CDR3 nucleotides are TGTGCCAGCTCACCCACTACGAACACCGGGGAGCTGTTTTTT.

The rearrangement uses TRBV5-6 and TRBJ1-2; D is undetermined. CDR1 SGHDT and CDR2 YYEEEE come from the germline V gene. Deletions cut 4 bases from V and 1 base from J, with 17 bases between. This CDR3 is built from 16 residues. CDR3 coding DNA: TGTGCCAGCAGCCGAGAGGAGAGCTATAATAACTATGGCTACACCTTC. Residues: CASSREESYNNYGYTF.

This chain connects TRBV28 to TRBJ1-6; D is perhaps TRBD1 (5 bases). The ends were cut back, 3 bases at V and 9 bases at J, with 15 bases in the middle. The CDR3 runs 15 residues. Germline V gives CDR1 MDHEN, CDR2 SYDVKM. CDR3 DNA sequence: TGTGCCAGCAGTTTGGAGGGGCTAGGGTCTTCACCCCTCCACTTT. It specifies CASSLEGLGSSPLHF. Filled out from reference TRBV28 and TRBJ1-6, the complete variable domain reads DVKVTQSSRYLVKRTGEKVFLECVQDMDHENMFWYRQDPGLGLRLIYFSYDVKMKEKGDIPEGYSVSREKKERFSLILESASTNQTSMYLCASSLEGLGSSPLHFGNGTRLTVT.

The chain carries TRBV5-1 and TRBJ1-2; 7 positions match TRBD1. After removal of 0 bases from V and 6 bases from J, the junction contained 2 bases not matched to a gene. Germline CDR1 is SGHRS and CDR2 is YFSETQ. This CDR3 has 13 residues. The chain's CDR3 is CASSLGQGDGYTF. In DNA form, the CDR3 reads TGCGCCAGCAGCTTGGGACAGGGAGATGGCTACACCTTC.

The CDR3: CASSPTGSTYEQYF. DNA for the CDR3: TGCGCCAGCAGCCCAACAGGGTCGACCTACGAGCAGTACTTC. The chain combines TRBV5-1 with TRBJ2-7; a weak D match, TRBD1 (6 bases). V was clipped by 4 bases and J by 2 bases, with 13 bases between them. The CDR3 runs 14 residues. Germline values: CDR1 SGHRS, CDR2 YFSETQ.

The chain combines TRBV2 with TRBJ1-1; 10 bases align to TRBD1. Germline V lookup: CDR1 SNHLY, CDR2 FYNNEI. The CDR3 contains 17 residues. Trimming at V came to 4 bases and at J to 0 bases, leaving 8 bases not matched to a gene. Written as DNA, the CDR3 is TGTGCCAGCAGTGGCCGACAGGGGGCCACCGTGAACACTGAAGCTTTCTTT. Translation: CASSGRQGATVNTEAFF.

The chain has TRBV24-1 and TRBJ1-4; 7 bases are a match to TRBD1. The ends lost 10 bases at V and 5 bases at J; junction bases unmatched: 15. CDR3 length: 16 amino acids. The germline V gene has CDR1 KGHDR and CDR2 SFDVKD. For the CDR3, the DNA is TGTGCCACTTCCCAGGGGACAGCGGGAGCAAATGAAAAACTGTTTTTT. Translating gives CATSQGTAGANEKLFF.

V usage is TRBV7-9 and J usage is TRBJ2-7; TRBD1 is a possible D gene (6 bases). Trimming shortened V by 8 bases and J by 4 bases, and 21 bases separated the two germline ends. CDR1 SEHNR and CDR2 FQNEAQ come from the germline V gene (reference sequence). CDR3 length: 15 amino acids. The CDR3 nucleotides are TGTGCCAGCTCTCCAGGGGTGGCGGTATTGTACGAGCAGTACTTC. Translating gives CASSPGVAVLYEQYF. The complete variable domain, with remaining parts taken from reference TRBV7-9 and TRBJ2-7, reads DTGVSQNPRHKITKRGQNVTFRCDPISEHNRLYWYRQTLGQGPEFLTYFQNEAQLEKSRLLSDRFSAERPKGSFSTLEIQRTEQGDSAMYLCASSPGVAVLYEQYFGPGTRLTVT.

The genes are TRBV5-1 and TRBJ2-5; 9 bases match TRBD2. With 0 bases clipped from V and 4 bases from J, the junction kept 7 bases outside the gene matches. CDR1 and CDR2 from the germline V gene are SGHRS and YFSETQ. The CDR3 has 16 residues. The CDR3 sequence: CASSLAGGGALETQYF. DNA for the CDR3: TGCGCCAGCAGCTTGGCGGGCGGGGGGGCCTTAGAGACCCAGTACTTC.

The gene calls are TRBV7-9 and TRBJ2-2; D unresolved. The CDR3 is 16 residues long. Trimming took 2 bases from V and 8 from J, leaving 18 bases between them. CDR1 is SEHNR, CDR2 FQNEAQ, per germline (reference sequence). DNA for the CDR3: TGTGCCAGCAGCTTAATGGCTGTAATCGATCTGGGGGAGCTGTTTTTT. It encodes CASSLMAVIDLGELFF.

The chain combines TRBV6-5 with TRBJ2-2; 7 bases line up with TRBD2. The CDR3 totals 15 residues. V dropped 4 bases and J dropped 3; count of bases not matched to a gene: 5. Germline values: CDR1 MNHEY, CDR2 SVGAGI. Here the CDR3 reads CASSSPGLHTGELFF. DNA for the CDR3: TGTGCCAGCAGTTCTCCGGGACTACACACCGGGGAGCTGTTTTTT.

The chain employs TRBV28 and TRBJ1-4; 9 bases are a match to TRBD1. This CDR3 contains 14 residues. V shed 8 bases, J shed 5 bases, and the junction held 6 bases outside the gene matches. From germline, CDR1 is MDHEN and CDR2 SYDVKM. The DNA of the CDR3 is TGTGCCAGCGGCTTGACAGGGGGGAATGAAAAACTGTTTTTT. This translates into CASGLTGGNEKLFF.